This TCR beta chain appears in the sequencing data of a study of blood T cell repertoires in COVID-19 (TCRdb year 2020). For the wider study: Collaborator samples came from the United States, Italy and Spain and covered acute and convalescent phases of COVID-19. The prospective study material was composed of cDNA or gDNA derived from T cells, B-cell-depleted T cells, or PBMCs. The dataset comprised deeply sampled blood TCRbeta repertoires from subjects exposed to, actively infected with, or recovered from COVID-19. A freely available public database, intended as a resource for researchers studying the immune response to SARS-CoV-2, is where the repertoires were released. The samples were drawn from two sources: the first 160 participants of the ongoing ImmuneRACE study, and fewer than 1,500 subjects contributed by 6 global collaborators. A de-identified subject ID, COVID-19 status, age in years and sex were almost always included in the sample metadata. HLA class I and class II types, where available, came from metadata supplied by the sample provider rather than from assay-based typing.

Results and caveats for the whole study, not just this receptor: The quantity of clinical and demographic metadata differed by source and by participant and was supplied without curation.

Collaborating institutions collected whole blood in K2EDTA tubes following their own protocols. Collaborator samples were shipped for TCRbeta analysis as frozen whole blood, isolated PBMCs, or DNA extracted from either sample type. Of note for this clone: Its antigen is unknown. It has no much larger one-base neighbor in the sample; base qualities were not kept.

The immunoSEQ Assay, a bias-controlled multiplex PCR, was used to amplify TCRbeta CDR3 regions from genomic DNA. On the study's bioinformatics: The number of nucleated cells in each sample was estimated by amplification of reference gene primers within the assay. Sequence reads were collapsed and filtered to measure the absolute abundance of every unique TCRbeta CDR3 rearrangement. For each sample, productive Simpson clonality was calculated as the square root of Simpson's diversity index over productive rearrangements. The immuneACCESS repertoire file appears here via TCRdb, limited to in-frame rearrangements. These files lack a portion of the clones; in checked studies, under half of the deficit traces to unresolved V genes, and the cause of the others is not known. D and trimming come from the DNA, and the V and J calls and clone size come from that table. In all, the sample holds some 130,000 clones, and roughly four fifths of those were seen once. The ten largest make up about a tenth of the sample.

The CDR3 spans 13 residues, from the cysteine through the phenylalanine. Of the read, only the CDR3 DNA is kept; its 39 bases are in frame from base 1. From V the trimming removes 6 bases and from J it removes 11 bases, while the gene matches leave 12 bases of the junction unaccounted for. The germline V gene (reference sequence) provides CDR1 MNHNY and CDR2 SVGAGI. The V and J genes are TRBV6-6 and TRBJ1-1, with 7 bases matching TRBD1. Input material: peripheral blood. The TCR comes from a human donor in a cohort sampled during active COVID-19. The DNA sequence follows: TGTGCCAGCAGCATACTGAGGGACAGAGTGGCTTTCTTT. Its protein is CASSILRDRVAFF.